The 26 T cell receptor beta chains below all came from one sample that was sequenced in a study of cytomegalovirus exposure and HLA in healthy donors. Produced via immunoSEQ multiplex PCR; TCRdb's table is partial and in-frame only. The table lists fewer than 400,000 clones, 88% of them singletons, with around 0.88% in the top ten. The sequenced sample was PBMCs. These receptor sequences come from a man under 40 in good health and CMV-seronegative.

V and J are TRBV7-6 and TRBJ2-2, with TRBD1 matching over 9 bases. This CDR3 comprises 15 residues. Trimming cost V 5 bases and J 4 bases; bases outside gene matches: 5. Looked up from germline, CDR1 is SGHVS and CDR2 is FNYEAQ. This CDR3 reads CASSTGGAITGELFF. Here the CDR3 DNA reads TGTGCCAGCAGCACAGGGGGCGCGATCACCGGGGAGCTGTTTTTT.

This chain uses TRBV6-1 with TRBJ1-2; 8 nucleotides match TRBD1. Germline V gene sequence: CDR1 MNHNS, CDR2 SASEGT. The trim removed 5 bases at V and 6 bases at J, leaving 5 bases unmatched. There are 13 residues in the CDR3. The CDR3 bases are TGTGCCAGCAGTCGGACAGGGAGGAATGGCTACACCTTC. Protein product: CASSRTGRNGYTF.

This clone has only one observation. CDR3 residues: CASSLTGGGYGYTF. CDR3 bases: TGTGCCAGCAGCTTGACAGGGGGGGGCTATGGCTACACCTTC. This sequence joins TRBV7-2 and TRBJ1-2; the match to TRBD1 covers 9 bases. Germline V gives CDR1 SGHTA, CDR2 FQGNSA. CDR3 length: 14 residues. The V segment lost 3 bases and the J segment 4 bases; nucleotides outside the gene matches: 3.

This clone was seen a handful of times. The CDR3 loop reads CASSLDRGSSPLHF. In DNA, the CDR3 is TGTGCCAGCAGCTTAGACAGGGGCTCTTCACCCCTCCACTTT. This chain uses TRBV7-9 with TRBJ1-6; 7 bases are a match to TRBD1. V was pared by 1 base and J by 9 bases, with 3 bases of the junction left unmatched. Germline V lookup: CDR1 SEHNR, CDR2 FQNEAQ (reference sequence). This CDR3 has 14 residues.

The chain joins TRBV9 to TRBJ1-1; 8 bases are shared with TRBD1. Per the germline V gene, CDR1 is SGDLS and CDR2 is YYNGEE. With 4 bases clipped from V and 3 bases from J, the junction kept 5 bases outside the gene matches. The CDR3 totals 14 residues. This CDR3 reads CASSLTGGYTEAFF. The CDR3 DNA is TGTGCCAGCAGCCTAACAGGGGGTTACACTGAAGCTTTCTTT.

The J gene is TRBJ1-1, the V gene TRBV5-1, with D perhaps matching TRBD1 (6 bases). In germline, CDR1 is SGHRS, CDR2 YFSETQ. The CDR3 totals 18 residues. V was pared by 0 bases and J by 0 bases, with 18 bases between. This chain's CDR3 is CASSLGQALLAVNTEAFF. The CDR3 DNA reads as TGCGCCAGCAGCTTGGGACAGGCCCTCCTGGCAGTGAACACTGAAGCTTTCTTT.

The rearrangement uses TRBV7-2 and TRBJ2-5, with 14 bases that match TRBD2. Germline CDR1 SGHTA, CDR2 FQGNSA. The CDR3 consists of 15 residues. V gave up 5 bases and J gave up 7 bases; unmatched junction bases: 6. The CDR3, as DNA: TGTGCCAGCAGCCCGACTAGCGGGGGGGCGGGGACCCAGTACTTC. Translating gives CASSPTSGGAGTQYF.

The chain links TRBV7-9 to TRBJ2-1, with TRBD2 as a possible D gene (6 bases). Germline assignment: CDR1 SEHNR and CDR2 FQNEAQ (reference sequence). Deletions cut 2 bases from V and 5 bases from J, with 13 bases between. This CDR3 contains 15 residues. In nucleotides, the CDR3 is TGTGCCAGCAGCTTAAGGGCGGGGACCAACAATGAGCAGTTCTTC. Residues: CASSLRAGTNNEQFF.

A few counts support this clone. As DNA, the CDR3 is TGCGCCAGCAGCCAAGAAGGGGGGGCCTCCTACGAGCAGTACTTC. This encodes CASSQEGGASYEQYF. The rearrangement uses TRBV4-3 and TRBJ2-7, with D possibly TRBD2 on 7 matching bases. CDR3 length equals 15 residues. CDR1 is LGHNA, CDR2 YSLEER, per germline. Trimming removed 0 bases at V and 0 bases at J, with 9 bases between.

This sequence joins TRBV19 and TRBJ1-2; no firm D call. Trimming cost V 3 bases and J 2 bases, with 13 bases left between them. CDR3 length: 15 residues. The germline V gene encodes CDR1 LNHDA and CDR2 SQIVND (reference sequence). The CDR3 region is CASSMNGLRNYGYTF. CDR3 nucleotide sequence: TGTGCCAGTAGTATGAACGGGTTGAGGAACTATGGCTACACCTTC. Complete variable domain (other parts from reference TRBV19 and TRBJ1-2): DGGITQSPKYLFRKEGQNVTLSCEQNLNHDAMYWYRQDPGQGLRLIYYSQIVNDFQKGDIAEGYSVSREKKESFPLTVTSAQKNPTAFYLCASSMNGLRNYGYTFGSGTRLTVV.

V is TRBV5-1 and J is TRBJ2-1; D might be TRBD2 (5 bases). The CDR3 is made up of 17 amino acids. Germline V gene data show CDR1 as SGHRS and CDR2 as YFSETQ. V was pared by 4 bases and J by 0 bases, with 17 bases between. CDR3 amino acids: CASSLERGKSSYNEQFF. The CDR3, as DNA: TGCGCCAGCAGCCTGGAACGAGGGAAAAGCTCCTACAATGAGCAGTTCTTC.

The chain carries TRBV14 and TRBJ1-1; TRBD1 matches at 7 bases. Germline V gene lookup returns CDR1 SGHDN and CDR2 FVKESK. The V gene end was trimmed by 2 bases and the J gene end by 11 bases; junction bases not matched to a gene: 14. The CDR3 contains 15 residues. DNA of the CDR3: TGTGCCAGCAGCCAACTGCCGGGGACAGTGCGTTTGGCTTTCTTT. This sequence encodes CASSQLPGTVRLAFF. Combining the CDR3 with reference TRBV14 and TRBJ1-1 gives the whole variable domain EAGVTQFPSHSVIEKGQTVTLRCDPISGHDNLYWYRRVMGKEIKFLLHFVKESKQDESGMPNNRFLAERTGGTYSTLKVQPAELEDSGVYFCASSQLPGTVRLAFFGQGTRLTVV.

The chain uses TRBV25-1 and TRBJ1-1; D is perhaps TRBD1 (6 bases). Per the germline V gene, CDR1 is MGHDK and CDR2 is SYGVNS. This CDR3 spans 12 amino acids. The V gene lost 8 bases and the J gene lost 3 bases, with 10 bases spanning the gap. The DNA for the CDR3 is TGTGCCAGCCAGGACAGTTACACTGAAGCTTTCTTT. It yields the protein CASQDSYTEAFF. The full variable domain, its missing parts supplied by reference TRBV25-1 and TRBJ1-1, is EADIYQTPRYLVIGTGKKITLECSQTMGHDKMYWYQQDPGMELHLIHYSYGVNSTEKGDLSSESTVSRIRTEHFPLTLESARPSHTSQYLCASQDSYTEAFFGQGTRLTVV.

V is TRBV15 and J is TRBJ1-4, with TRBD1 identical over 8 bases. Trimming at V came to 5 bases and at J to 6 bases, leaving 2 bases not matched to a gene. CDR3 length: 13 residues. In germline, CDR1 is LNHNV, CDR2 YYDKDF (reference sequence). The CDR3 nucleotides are TGTGCCACCAGCCCCAGGGGGCATGAAAAACTGTTTTTT. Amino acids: CATSPRGHEKLFF. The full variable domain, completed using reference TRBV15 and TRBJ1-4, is DAMVIQNPRYQVTQFGKPVTLSCSQTLNHNVMYWYQQKSSQAPKLLFHYYDKDFNNEADTPDNFQSRRPNTSFCFLDIRSPGLGDTAMYLCATSPRGHEKLFFGSGTQLSVL.

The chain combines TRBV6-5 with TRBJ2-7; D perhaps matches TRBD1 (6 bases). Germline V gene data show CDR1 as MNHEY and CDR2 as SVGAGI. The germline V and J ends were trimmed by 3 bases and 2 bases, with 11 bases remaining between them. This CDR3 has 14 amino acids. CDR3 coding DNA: TGTGCCAGCAGTTATTATCAGGGGCCCTACGAGCAGTACTTC. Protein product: CASSYYQGPYEQYF.

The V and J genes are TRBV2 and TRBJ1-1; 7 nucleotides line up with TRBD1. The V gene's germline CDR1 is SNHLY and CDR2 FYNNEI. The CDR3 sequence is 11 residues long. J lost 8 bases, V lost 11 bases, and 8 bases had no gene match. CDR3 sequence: CASKGAGEAFF. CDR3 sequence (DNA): TGTGCCTCCAAGGGGGCGGGGGAAGCTTTCTTT.

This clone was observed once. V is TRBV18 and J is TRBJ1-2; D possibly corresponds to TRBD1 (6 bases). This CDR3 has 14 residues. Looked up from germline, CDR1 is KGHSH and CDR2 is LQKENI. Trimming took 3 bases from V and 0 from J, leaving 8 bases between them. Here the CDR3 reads CASSPGATNYGYTF. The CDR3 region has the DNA TGTGCCAGCTCACCGGGGGCAACTAACTATGGCTACACCTTC. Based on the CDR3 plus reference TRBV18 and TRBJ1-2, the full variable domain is NAGVMQNPRHLVRRRGQEARLRCSPMKGHSHVYWYRQLPEEGLKFMVYLQKENIIDESGMPKERFSAEFPKEGPSILRIQQVVRGDSAAYFCASSPGATNYGYTFGSGTRLTVV.

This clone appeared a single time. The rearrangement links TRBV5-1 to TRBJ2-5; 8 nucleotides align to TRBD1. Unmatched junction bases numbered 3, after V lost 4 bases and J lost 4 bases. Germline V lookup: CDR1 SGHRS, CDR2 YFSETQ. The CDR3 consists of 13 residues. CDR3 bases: TGCGCCAGCAGCCGGGACAGGCGAGAGACCCAGTACTTC. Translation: CASSRDRRETQYF.

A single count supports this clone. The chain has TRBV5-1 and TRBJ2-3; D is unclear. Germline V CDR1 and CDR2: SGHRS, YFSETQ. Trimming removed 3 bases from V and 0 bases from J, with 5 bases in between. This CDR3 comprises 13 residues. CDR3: CASSSVSTDTQYF. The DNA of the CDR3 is TGCGCCAGCAGCTCGGTTAGCACAGATACGCAGTATTTT. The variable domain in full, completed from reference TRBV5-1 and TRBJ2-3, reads KAGVTQTPRYLIKTRGQQVTLSCSPISGHRSVSWYQQTPGQGLQFLFEYFSETQRNKGNFPGRFSGRQFSNSRSEMNVSTLELGDSALYLCASSSVSTDTQYFGPGTRLTVL.

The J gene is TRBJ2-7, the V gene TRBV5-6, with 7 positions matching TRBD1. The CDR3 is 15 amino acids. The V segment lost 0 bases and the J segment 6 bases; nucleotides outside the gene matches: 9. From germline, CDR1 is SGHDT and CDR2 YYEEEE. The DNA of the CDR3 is TGTGCCAGCAGCTTGGAAAGGGGGCCACTTAGCGAGCAGTACTTC. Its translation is CASSLERGPLSEQYF.

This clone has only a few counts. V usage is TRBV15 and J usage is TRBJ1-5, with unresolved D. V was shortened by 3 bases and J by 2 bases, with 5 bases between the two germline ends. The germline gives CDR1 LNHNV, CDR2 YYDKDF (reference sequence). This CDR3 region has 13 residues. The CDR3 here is CATSRQGNQPQHF. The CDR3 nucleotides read TGTGCCACCAGCAGGCAGGGCAATCAGCCCCAGCATTTT.

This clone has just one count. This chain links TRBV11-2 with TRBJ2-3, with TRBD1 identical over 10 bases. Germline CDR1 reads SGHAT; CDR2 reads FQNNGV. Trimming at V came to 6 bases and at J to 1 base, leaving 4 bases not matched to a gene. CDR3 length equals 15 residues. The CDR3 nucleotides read TGTGCCAGCAGACCCGGGACAGGGGGCACAGATACGCAGTATTTT. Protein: CASRPGTGGTDTQYF.

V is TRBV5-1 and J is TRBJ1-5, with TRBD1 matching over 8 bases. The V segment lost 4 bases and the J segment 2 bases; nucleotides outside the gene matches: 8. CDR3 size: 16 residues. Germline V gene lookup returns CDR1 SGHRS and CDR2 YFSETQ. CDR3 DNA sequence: TGCGCCAGCAGCCCAGGAGACAGGGGTGGCAATCAGCCCCAGCATTTT. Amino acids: CASSPGDRGGNQPQHF.

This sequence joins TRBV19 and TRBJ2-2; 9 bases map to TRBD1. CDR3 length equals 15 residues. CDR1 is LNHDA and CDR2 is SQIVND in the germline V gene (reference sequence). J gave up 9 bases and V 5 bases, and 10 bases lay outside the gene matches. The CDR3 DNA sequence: TGTGCCAGTAGTCCCGGACAGGGGCCAGGTCGGGAGCTGTTTTTT. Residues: CASSPGQGPGRELFF.

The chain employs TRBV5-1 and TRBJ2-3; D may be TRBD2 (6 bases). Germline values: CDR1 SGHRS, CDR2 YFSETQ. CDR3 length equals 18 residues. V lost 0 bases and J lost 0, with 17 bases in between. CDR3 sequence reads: CASSLAGGPRLSTDTQYF. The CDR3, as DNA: TGCGCCAGCAGCTTGGCCGGGGGACCAAGACTGAGCACAGATACGCAGTATTTT.

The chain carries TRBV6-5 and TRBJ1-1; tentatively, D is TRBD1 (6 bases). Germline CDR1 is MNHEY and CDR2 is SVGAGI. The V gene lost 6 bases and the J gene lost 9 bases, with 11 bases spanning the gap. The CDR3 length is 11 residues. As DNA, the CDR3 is TGTGCCAGCAGCCAGGGGAATAAAGCTTTCTTT. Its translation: CASSQGNKAFF.